This TCR beta chain was sequenced in a study of blood T cell repertoires in COVID-19. As for the study in general: Acute and convalescent COVID-19 samples came from the United States, Italy and Spain. T cells, B-cell-depleted T cells, or PBMCs provided the cDNA or gDNA that served as material.

This CDR3 is 11 amino acids long. Germline V gene lookup returns CDR1 GTSNPN and CDR2 SVGIG (reference sequence). V lost 3 bases, J lost 12 bases, and 11 bases lay in between. This clone was recorded a few times. Method: immunoSEQ multiplex PCR; TCRdb's copy keeps in-frame clones and lacks some. Of under 150,000 clones in the sample, about 84% were seen once. The clonotype originates from a middle-aged man with acute or convalescent COVID-19. Sequences were obtained from peripheral blood. The rearrangement links TRBV30 to TRBJ1-4; D gene ambiguous. The CDR3: CAWSANSELFF. The CDR3 DNA is TGTGCCTGGAGCGCCAATTCGGAACTGTTTTTT.